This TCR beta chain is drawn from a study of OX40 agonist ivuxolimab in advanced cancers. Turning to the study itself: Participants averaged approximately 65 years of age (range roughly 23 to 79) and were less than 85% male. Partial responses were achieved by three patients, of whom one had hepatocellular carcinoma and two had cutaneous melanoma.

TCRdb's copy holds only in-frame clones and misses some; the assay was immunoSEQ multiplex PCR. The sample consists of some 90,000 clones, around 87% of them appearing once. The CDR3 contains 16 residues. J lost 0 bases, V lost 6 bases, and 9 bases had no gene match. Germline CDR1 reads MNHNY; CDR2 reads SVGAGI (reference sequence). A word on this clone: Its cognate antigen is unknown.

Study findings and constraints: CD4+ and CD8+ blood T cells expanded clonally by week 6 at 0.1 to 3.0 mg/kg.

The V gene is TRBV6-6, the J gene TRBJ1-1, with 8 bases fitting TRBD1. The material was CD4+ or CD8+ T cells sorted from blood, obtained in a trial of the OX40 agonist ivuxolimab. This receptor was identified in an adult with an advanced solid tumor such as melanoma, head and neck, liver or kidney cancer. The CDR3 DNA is TGTGCCAGCAGCGACCCGGGACAGGTGGTGAACACTGAAGCTTTCTTT. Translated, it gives CASSDPGQVVNTEAFF.